These T cell receptor beta chains were read from a single sample in a study of blood T cell dynamics during melanoma immunotherapy. Produced via immunoSEQ multiplex PCR; TCRdb's table is partial and in-frame only. The data hold roughly 4,000 clones, with roughly 79% observed a single time. Sequences were derived from blood, sampled from a patient treated with checkpoint blockade. Receptors were obtained from a human donor with melanoma. CDR3s include the opening cysteine and the closing phenylalanine or tryptophan. The D gene is left open where the match is weak. Where a row states a size, it is once, few, many or the class of an expanded clone; other rows omit it.

clone_size	d_call	j_call	v_call	cdr3_nt	cdr3_aa
NA	NA	TRBJ1-4	TRBV7-8	TGTGCCAGCAGCTTTTCATCGGGGATGGAAGAAAAACTGTTTTTT	CASSFSSGMEEKLFF
few	NA	TRBJ1-2	TRBV7-9	TGTGCCAGCAGCTTATCGGGTTTGGGCCGATCAAATGGCTACACCTTC	CASSLSGLGRSNGYTF
NA	NA	TRBJ2-7	TRBV12-2	TGTGCAAGTCGCTGGGACTATTCCGAGCAGTACTTC	CASRWDYSEQYF
NA	NA	TRBJ1-6	TRBV11-3	TGTGCCAGCGGGGCCTATAATTCACCCCTCCACTTT	CASGAYNSPLHF
NA	NA	TRBJ1-1	TRBV5-6	TGTGCCAGCAGCTTTGGAATGGGAGAGGCTTTCTTT	CASSFGMGEAFF
NA	NA	TRBJ2-7	TRBV29-1	TGCAGCGTTGGAGAGTACGAGCAGTACTTC	CSVGEYEQYF
NA	NA	TRBJ2-7	TRBV6-1	TGTGCCAGCAGTTCCAAGGGCGAGGGAAACGAGCAGTACTTC	CASSSKGEGNEQYF
NA	TRBD2	TRBJ2-7	TRBV2	TGTGCCCGCAGTTGCGCGGGGGGGGGCGGATACGAGCAGTACTTC	CARSCAGGGGYEQYF
NA	TRBD1	TRBJ2-3	TRBV19	TGTGCCAGTAGTCAAGAACCTTCCCGGGGACAGGGCTGGACAGATACGCAGTATTTT	CASSQEPSRGQGWTDTQYF
few	TRBD1	TRBJ1-1	TRBV7-8	TGTGCCAGCAGCCTCACCCCTGCCGGACAGGGGATATCTGAAGCTTTCTTT	CASSLTPAGQGISEAFF
NA	NA	TRBJ1-1	TRBV20-1	TGCAGTGCTCCCAGGAACACTGAAGCTTTCTTT	CSAPRNTEAFF
NA	NA	TRBJ1-5	TRBV9	TGTGCCAGCAGCGTAGATGGGGCCAATCAGCCCCAGCATTTT	CASSVDGANQPQHF
few	TRBD2	TRBJ2-2	TRBV7-3	TGTGCCAGCAGACTTACTCCGGGACTAGCGGGGGTATCCGGGGAGCTGTTTTTT	CASRLTPGLAGVSGELFF
NA	TRBD1	TRBJ1-1	TRBV6-1	TGTGCCAGCAGTGAATTAGGACAGGCGACCACTGAAGCTTTCTTT	CASSELGQATTEAFF
NA	TRBD1	TRBJ1-2	TRBV9	TGTGCCAGCAGCGACGGGACAGCCAAAAGCTATGGCTACACCTTC	CASSDGTAKSYGYTF
few	TRBD1	TRBJ1-1	TRBV19	TGTGCCAGCATACGGGGGACAGGGGGCGAGACTGAAGCTTTCTTT	CASIRGTGGETEAFF
NA	NA	TRBJ2-3	TRBV27	TGTGCCAGCAGTTTATGGGATGATGGCACAGATACGCAGTATTTT	CASSLWDDGTDTQYF
NA	TRBD2	TRBJ2-7	TRBV11-1	TGTGCCAGCAGCGGGGGACTAGCGGGCGAGCAGTACTTC	CASSGGLAGEQYF
NA	NA	TRBJ1-1	TRBV11-2	TGTGCCAGCAGCATAATAAGGGGAAACACTGAAGCTTTCTTT	CASSIIRGNTEAFF
NA	NA	TRBJ2-1	TRBV7-9	TGTGCCAGCAGCCCCAGGGGGGGAAGCTCCTACAATGAGCAGTTCTTC	CASSPRGGSSYNEQFF
once	NA	TRBJ1-2	TRBV5-4	TGTGCCAGCAACACAGAGGCGGGGGTAGGAGGCTACACCTTC	CASNTEAGVGGYTF
NA	TRBD1	TRBJ1-1	TRBV30	TGTGCCAATGACAGGGGGAGCTCTGAAGCTTTCTTT	CANDRGSSEAFF
NA	TRBD2	TRBJ2-1	TRBV9	TGTGCCAGCAGCGTAGAACGGGCGGGGGGCCTTTACAATGAGCAGTTCTTC	CASSVERAGGLYNEQFF
few	NA	TRBJ1-2	TRBV19	TGTGCCAGTAGGGAAGTGGCCGGGAGCGATGGCTACACCTTC	CASREVAGSDGYTF
NA	TRBD1	TRBJ1-2	TRBV19	TGTGCCAGTAGTATTTCCACAGGGGGCTATGGCTACACCTTC	CASSISTGGYGYTF
NA	TRBD2	TRBJ2-1	TRBV5-1	TGCGCCAGCAGCTTGGAAGCTAGCGGGGGAGCTGAGCAGTTCTTC	CASSLEASGGAEQFF
few	NA	TRBJ1-1	TRBV11-2	TGTGCCAGCAGCCTGACAGGGAACACTGAAGCTTTCTTT	CASSLTGNTEAFF
NA	TRBD1	TRBJ1-5	TRBV27	TGTGCCAGCAGACCCCGGGACAGCTTTTTTCAGCCCCAGCATTTT	CASRPRDSFFQPQHF
NA	TRBD2	TRBJ2-1	TRBV11-3	TGTGCCAGCAGCTCGGGGGGGTCCTACAATGAGCAGTTCTTC	CASSSGGSYNEQFF
NA	NA	TRBJ2-7	TRBV5-1	TGCGCCAGCAGCCCCGACCCTGGGACGGCTCAGGGGCAGTACTTC	CASSPDPGTAQGQYF
once	NA	TRBJ1-6	TRBV7-2	TGTGCCAGCAGCAGGGACACCGATTCACCCCTCCACTTT	CASSRDTDSPLHF